This TCR beta chain was recorded in a study of OX40 agonist ivuxolimab in advanced cancers. Study details: A male proportion of just over 80% was recorded, with mean age about 60 years and range about 20 to 85. Antecedent anti-PD-1, anti-PD-L1 or anti-CTLA-4 therapy was permissible, with around 40% having received some.

Overall study results and limits: Relative to CD4+, CD8+ T cells held more expanded clones on average. In the 0.1 to 3.0 mg/kg range, CD4+ and CD8+ blood T cells had expanded clonally by week 6.

Generated by immunoSEQ multiplex PCR, the TCRdb table keeps only in-frame clones and is missing some. Altogether 50,000 or so clones are present, 85% to 95% being singletons, with the ten largest covering approximately 23%. V shed 2 bases and J 3 bases; nucleotides not matched to a gene: 4. The CDR3 covers 15 residues. Germline CDR1 SNHLY, CDR2 FYNNEI. Notes on this clone: Its antigen is undetermined.

The clonotype comes from an adult with an advanced solid tumor such as melanoma, head and neck, liver or kidney cancer. The J gene is TRBJ2-7, the V gene TRBV2; TRBD1 aligns across 10 bases. This specimen was CD4+ or CD8+ T cells sorted from blood, taken in a trial of the OX40 agonist ivuxolimab. CDR3 region: CASSEYGDRGYEQYF. The CDR3 nucleotides read TGTGCCAGCAGTGAATATGGGGACAGGGGCTACGAGCAGTACTTC.